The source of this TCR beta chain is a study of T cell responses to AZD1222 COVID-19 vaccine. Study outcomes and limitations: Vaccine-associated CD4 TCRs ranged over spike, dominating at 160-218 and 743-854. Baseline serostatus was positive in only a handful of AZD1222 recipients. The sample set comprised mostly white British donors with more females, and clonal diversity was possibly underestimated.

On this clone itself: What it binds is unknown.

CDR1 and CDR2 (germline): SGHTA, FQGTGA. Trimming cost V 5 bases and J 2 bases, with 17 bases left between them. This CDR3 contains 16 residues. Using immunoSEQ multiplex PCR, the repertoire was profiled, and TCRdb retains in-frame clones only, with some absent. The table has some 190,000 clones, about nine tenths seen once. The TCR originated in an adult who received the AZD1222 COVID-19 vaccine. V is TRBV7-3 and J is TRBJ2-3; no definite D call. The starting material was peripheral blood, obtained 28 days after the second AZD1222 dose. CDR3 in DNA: TGTGCCAGCAGCCCATCAAGGCCTGGGCTCACAGATACGCAGTATTTT. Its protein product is CASSPSRPGLTDTQYF.